The present TCR beta chain was sequenced within a study of T cell responses to AZD1222 COVID-19 vaccine. The V end was cut by 5 bases, the J end by 6 bases, with 16 bases between. The germline gives CDR1 SGHAT, CDR2 FQDESV (reference sequence). The CDR3 is 14 amino acids. TCRdb keeps only in-frame clones here, not all; method: immunoSEQ multiplex PCR. The sample carries around 100,000 clones, over 70% recorded once. This sequence was found in an adult in good health. The starting material was peripheral blood, obtained on day 0 of AZD1222 vaccination. This chain joins TRBV11-1 and TRBJ1-1, with D unclear. The CDR3 here is CASSAGFWAAEAFF. The CDR3, as DNA: TGTGCCAGCAGCGCGGGGTTTTGGGCCGCTGAAGCTTTCTTT.